The present T cell receptor (beta chain) was sequenced within a study of blood T cell repertoires in COVID-19. Clones were read by immunoSEQ multiplex PCR, and TCRdb kept only the in-frame ones, dropping some. The sample shows more than 300,000 clones, around 84% of them seen only once. Self-reported history from a screening survey and questionnaire set each donor's cohort. The recovered donors of Cohort 3 showed two negative PCRs, clearance, or symptom resolution. This clone has a single count. Germline CDR1 is SGHVS and CDR2 is FQNEAQ. The CDR3 covers 14 residues. After removal of 5 bases from V and 3 bases from J, the junction contained 5 bases not matched to a gene.

The source material was PBMCs or T cells enriched from blood (not recorded which). The chain is built from TRBV7-8 and TRBJ2-7, with 9 nucleotides matching TRBD2. This receptor was identified in a man aged 30 to 39 who had recovered from COVID-19. The chain's CDR3 is CASSSAGGHYEQYF. The DNA of the CDR3 is TGTGCCAGCAGCAGTGCGGGGGGGCACTACGAGCAGTACTTC.